The entry that follows covers one T cell receptor beta chain sequence. These data originate in a study of blood T cell repertoires in COVID-19. Cohorts were determined from participant-reported clinical history. CDR3 length: 17 amino acids. Per germline, CDR1 KGHDR and CDR2 SFDVKD. The J segment lost 9 bases and the V segment lost 9 bases, leaving 16 bases of the junction unmatched. Original processing methods: Amplification of reference gene primers was used by the study to estimate nucleated cell counts. Assay: immunoSEQ multiplex PCR; the TCRdb copy retains only in-frame clones and omits some. Clone size and the V and J calls come from that table; the DNA yielded D and trimming. The table records about 250,000 clones, roughly 87% of them present only once.

The sequence came from a woman aged 30 to 39 with acute COVID-19. Sequencing was carried out using PBMCs or T cells enriched from blood (not recorded which). V is TRBV24-1 and J is TRBJ2-1, with TRBD2 matching over 13 bases. CDR3 sequence reads: CATSSSLAGGKSGEQFF. CDR3 bases: TGTGCCACCTCCTCCTCACTAGCGGGGGGGAAATCGGGTGAGCAGTTCTTC.